Below, 27 T cell receptor beta chains from the same sample are listed, as sequenced in a study of cytomegalovirus exposure and HLA in healthy donors. The primer mix had 60 Vbeta and 13 Jbeta primers. Libraries were prepared by immunoSEQ multiplex PCR; TCRdb keeps only in-frame clonotypes and omits some of them. The sample lists about 160,000 clones; around 80% were seen once. Sequenced: PBMCs. The receptors come from a male donor in good health and CMV-seropositive.

This chain connects TRBV2 to TRBJ2-5; the match to TRBD2 covers 8 bases. V trimming: 6 bases; J trimming: 2 bases; junction bases outside the gene matches: 11. CDR1 is SNHLY, CDR2 FYNNEI, per germline. The CDR3 loop spans 16 amino acids. The CDR3 DNA reads as TGTGCCAGCAGCCTAGGCGGTAGCGGGGAACAAGAGACCCAGTACTTC. It yields the protein CASSLGGSGEQETQYF.

This chain links TRBV11-3 with TRBJ2-1; 8 bases are shared with TRBD2. CDR1 is SGHNT, CDR2 YENEEA, per germline. The CDR3 contains 18 residues. V trimming: 2 bases; J trimming: 2 bases; junction bases outside the gene matches: 11. The chain's CDR3 is CASSLSGLASSTYNEQFF. The CDR3 nucleotides read TGTGCCAGCAGCTTATCTGGACTAGCTTCATCCACCTACAATGAGCAGTTCTTC.

The rearrangement links TRBV6-1 to TRBJ2-7; TRBD1 matches 9 bases. The ends lost 4 bases at V and 3 bases at J; junction bases unmatched: 1. The CDR3 is 13 amino acids. CDR1 and CDR2 from the germline V gene are MNHNS and SASEGT. The CDR3 nucleotides read TGTGCCAGCAGTGTGGACAGGGGCTACGAGCAGTACTTC. This gives the protein CASSVDRGYEQYF.

The chain has TRBV18 and TRBJ2-7; tentatively, D is TRBD2 (5 bases). The length of the CDR3 is 13 residues. The germline gives CDR1 KGHSH, CDR2 LQKENI. The V end was cut by 4 bases, the J end by 0 bases, with 7 bases between. The CDR3 is CASSRETSYEQYF. The CDR3 DNA reads as TGTGCCAGCTCACGGGAGACCTCCTACGAGCAGTACTTC.

The chain couples TRBV28 to TRBJ1-3; 12 bases map to TRBD1. Germline lookup yields CDR1 MDHEN and CDR2 SYDVKM. V dropped 8 bases and J dropped 1; count of bases not matched to a gene: 3. The CDR3 covers 15 residues. Here the CDR3 DNA reads TGTGCCAGCGGGACAGGGGGCGCGTCTGGAAACACCATATATTTT. Translation gives CASGTGGASGNTIYF.

This chain connects TRBV9 to TRBJ2-1; 10 nucleotides agree with TRBD1. The ends lost 7 bases at V and 0 bases at J; junction bases unmatched: 22. Germline CDR1 and CDR2: SGDLS and YYNGEE. CDR3 length: 21 amino acids. This CDR3 is CASRSPSPGTGDYLSYNEQFF. Written as DNA, the CDR3 is TGTGCCAGCCGATCCCCTAGCCCCGGGACAGGGGATTACCTCTCCTACAATGAGCAGTTCTTC.

The gene calls are TRBV10-3 and TRBJ2-1; maybe TRBD2 (6 bases). In germline, CDR1 is ENHRY, CDR2 SYGVKD. V gave up 11 bases and J gave up 7 bases, with 15 bases separating them. The CDR3 covers 12 residues. The DNA for the CDR3 is TGTGCCTCTCTAGGGACTCCAAATGAGCAGTTCTTC. It is translated as CASLGTPNEQFF.

This clone occurred a few times. This rearrangement joins TRBV10-3 to TRBJ1-3; D is possibly TRBD1 (5 bases). V lost 4 bases and J lost 3, with 10 bases in between. There are 14 residues in the CDR3. CDR1 ENHRY and CDR2 SYGVKD come from the germline V gene. The CDR3 spells CAISGGTDGNTIYF. The CDR3 DNA is TGTGCCATCAGTGGGGGCACAGATGGAAACACCATATATTTT.

This clone was detected only a few times. V and J are TRBV6-6 and TRBJ2-5; D possibly corresponds to TRBD2 (5 bases). Trimming pared 7 bases from V and 1 base from J, leaving 13 bases between. Per the germline V gene, CDR1 is MNHNY and CDR2 is SVGAGI (reference sequence). This CDR3 contains 14 residues. The DNA of the CDR3 is TGTGCCAGCACCCCCGGGAACTTCCAAGAGACCCAGTACTTC. This sequence encodes CASTPGNFQETQYF.

V gene TRBV11-2 combines with J gene TRBJ2-7; D not certain. Germline-derived CDR1 and CDR2 are SGHAT and FQNNGV. There are 11 residues in the CDR3. Deletions cut 5 bases from V and 3 bases from J, with 5 bases between. CDR3 DNA: TGTGCCAGCAGCCGGAGCTACGAGCAGTACTTC. Translated, it gives CASSRSYEQYF.

The chain joins TRBV2 to TRBJ1-2; TRBD1 agrees at 7 bases. This CDR3 is 13 amino acids long. Germline V gene data show CDR1 as SNHLY and CDR2 as FYNNEI. Trimming cost V 10 bases and J 4 bases; bases outside gene matches: 9. The CDR3 here is CATVGQAVYGYTF. The CDR3 DNA sequence: TGTGCCACCGTTGGACAGGCCGTCTATGGCTACACCTTC.

In this sample, this clone turned up a few times. The rearrangement joins TRBV7-9 to TRBJ2-7, with 10 nucleotides matching TRBD1. Trimming at V came to 5 bases and at J to 3 bases, leaving 10 bases not matched to a gene. The CDR3 totals 16 residues. Germline lookup yields CDR1 SEHNR and CDR2 FQNEAQ (reference sequence). CDR3 DNA: TGTGCCAGCAGCCACGGGACAGGGGAGAGTTTCTACGAGCAGTACTTC. This sequence encodes CASSHGTGESFYEQYF.

This sequence joins TRBV5-4 and TRBJ2-2; tentative D call: TRBD2 (6 bases). The CDR3 loop spans 16 amino acids. Germline V CDR1 and CDR2: SGHNT, YYREEE (reference sequence). V was clipped by 0 bases and J by 0 bases, with 9 bases between them. This CDR3 reads CASSLAAGPNTGELFF. As DNA, the CDR3 is TGTGCCAGCAGCTTGGCGGCGGGACCGAACACCGGGGAGCTGTTTTTT.

V usage is TRBV6-5 and J usage is TRBJ1-6, with unresolved D. Trimming pared 2 bases from V and 14 bases from J, leaving 19 bases between. The germline V gene encodes CDR1 MNHEY and CDR2 SVGAGI. The CDR3 is made up of 15 amino acids. The CDR3 DNA reads as TGTGCCAGCAGTTACGACGGCCTGTCGGCGCAGGCCCTCCACTTT. It yields the protein CASSYDGLSAQALHF.

V and J are TRBV6-5 and TRBJ2-5, with unresolved D. This CDR3 is 15 amino acids long. Per germline, CDR1 MNHEY and CDR2 SVGAGI. Trimming took off 1 base at V and 5 bases at J, with 14 bases between the two ends. CDR3 coding DNA: TGTGCCAGCAGTTACTTTTCGCGGCCTCCGGAGACCCAGTACTTC. Encoded protein: CASSYFSRPPETQYF.

The genes are TRBV30 and TRBJ2-1; 10 bases match TRBD2. The trim removed 1 base at V and 8 bases at J, leaving 8 bases unmatched. CDR1 and CDR2 from the germline V gene are GTSNPN and SVGIG (reference sequence). CDR3 length: 15 amino acids. The CDR3 DNA is TGTGCCTGGAGTGAGGTTAGCGGGAGGTACGATGAGCAGTTCTTC. This sequence encodes CAWSEVSGRYDEQFF.

The V and J genes are TRBV28 and TRBJ2-7; 8 nucleotides align to TRBD1. Germline V gene lookup returns CDR1 MDHEN and CDR2 SYDVKM. With 6 bases clipped from V and 2 bases from J, the junction kept 12 bases outside the gene matches. CDR3 length: 16 residues. The CDR3 here is CASRIPGGQAPYEQYF. The CDR3 DNA is TGTGCCAGCAGAATCCCCGGGGGACAGGCGCCCTACGAGCAGTACTTC.

The chain couples TRBV25-1 to TRBJ2-7; the D gene is possibly TRBD2 (6 bases). CDR3 length: 16 residues. The germline V and J ends were trimmed by 8 bases and 0 bases, with 20 bases remaining between them. Germline assignment: CDR1 MGHDK and CDR2 SYGVNS. The CDR3 DNA sequence: TGTGCCAGCCCGGAGGAGGGGTGCAGACCCTCCTACGAGCAGTACTTC. Protein product: CASPEEGCRPSYEQYF.

The CDR3 DNA is TGCGCCAGCCGGGCTAGCGGGAGTACCGAGCAGTACTTC. Its protein product is CASRASGSTEQYF. The chain employs TRBV10-2 and TRBJ2-7, with 10 nucleotides matching TRBD2. With V trimmed by 8 bases and J by 6 bases, 7 bases remained unmatched. The CDR3 length is 13 residues. CDR1 and CDR2 (germline): WSHSY, SAAADI.

This chain connects TRBV7-6 to TRBJ2-5; D possibly corresponds to TRBD2 (7 bases). Germline CDR1 and CDR2: SGHVS and FNYEAQ. The CDR3 is 13 amino acids. V lost 8 bases and J 7 bases, leaving 17 bases between the germline ends. CDR3 amino acids: CASGPGGRGTQYF. CDR3 DNA: TGTGCCAGCGGCCCGGGGGGCCGGGGGACCCAGTACTTC. Using reference TRBV7-6 and TRBJ2-5 for the parts outside the CDR3, the full variable domain is GAGVSQSPRYKVTKRGQDVALRCDPISGHVSLYWYRQALGQGPEFLTYFNYEAQQDKSGLPNDRFSAERPEGSISTLTIQRTEQRDSAMYRCASGPGGRGTQYFGPGTRLLVL.

This sequence joins TRBV4-3 and TRBJ1-2; 10 nucleotides agree with TRBD1. CDR1 is LGHNA, CDR2 YSLEER, per germline. The CDR3 runs 17 residues. Losses at the gene ends were 3 bases for V and 7 bases for J; bases not matched to a gene: 14. The chain's CDR3 is CASSQGGGTGVLSGYTF. The CDR3 coding sequence is TGCGCCAGCAGCCAGGGCGGAGGGACAGGGGTCTTATCTGGCTACACCTTC.

This sequence joins TRBV13 and TRBJ2-1; TRBD2 matches at 9 bases. Germline V gene data show CDR1 as PRHDT and CDR2 as FYEKMQ (reference sequence). V lost 5 bases, J lost 6 bases, and 8 bases stayed unmatched. The CDR3 is 15 residues long. In nucleotides, the CDR3 is TGTGCCAGCAGCCCCCGGCGGGAGGGACGCAATGAGCAGTTCTTC. Protein: CASSPRREGRNEQFF.

The chain recombines TRBV29-1 with TRBJ2-7; D gene ambiguous. CDR1 and CDR2 from the germline V gene are SQVTM and ANQGSEA. Trimming took 6 bases from V and 1 from J, leaving 10 bases between them. The CDR3 length is 12 residues. The CDR3: CSVSRPSYEQYF. CDR3 coding DNA: TGCAGCGTCTCGCGGCCATCCTACGAGCAGTACTTC.

The CDR3 region has the DNA TGCGCCAGCAGCTCGACGGGGGATAGTAGGCAGCAGTACTTC. This encodes CASSSTGDSRQQYF. The V call is TRBV5-1, the J call TRBJ2-7, with D possibly being TRBD2 (6 bases). The CDR3 consists of 14 residues. V lost 3 bases, J lost 8 bases, and 18 bases lay in between. Germline loops: CDR1 SGHRS, CDR2 YFSETQ.

In this sample, this clone turned up a few times. V and J are TRBV29-1 and TRBJ1-6; D ambiguous. This CDR3 contains 12 residues. V lost 7 bases and J 6 bases, leaving 10 bases between the germline ends. Germline CDR1 is SQVTM and CDR2 is ANQGSEA. The CDR3 region is CSAYFGNSPLHF. The CDR3 DNA follows: TGCAGCGCCTACTTTGGTAATTCACCCCTCCACTTT.

The chain links TRBV5-4 to TRBJ1-2, with a weak D call TRBD1 (6 bases). Germline V CDR1 and CDR2: SGHNT, YYREEE (reference sequence). The CDR3 runs to 13 residues. V was cut by 2 bases and J by 3 bases, with 8 bases left in between. The CDR3 reads CASSLDRHYGYTF. CDR3 in DNA: TGTGCCAGCAGCTTAGACAGGCACTATGGCTACACCTTC.

The rearrangement joins TRBV7-2 to TRBJ2-4, with 8 bases fitting TRBD1. The CDR3 runs to 16 residues. The junction had 3 bases not matched to a gene; V was cut back by 2 bases and J by 0 bases. CDR1 and CDR2 from the germline V gene are SGHTA and FQGNSA. DNA for the CDR3: TGTGCCAGCAGCTTAACAGGGGGTCGAGCCAAAAACATTCAGTACTTC. Its protein product is CASSLTGGRAKNIQYF.